This is a list of T cell receptor beta chains from one sample in a study of T cells in localized non-small cell lung cancer. Data came from immunoSEQ multiplex PCR; TCRdb stores just in-frame clones and leaves some out. The sample has 3,000 to 3,500 clones; 45% to 55% are singletons. Sample: lymph node tissue, taken before any cancer treatment. The receptors were sampled from a woman aged 18-55 years with stage I lung adenocarcinoma. CDR3s include the opening cysteine and the closing phenylalanine or tryptophan. A D gene is named only where the DNA matches it firmly. The size field is filled for only some rows; it gives once, few, many or a size class.

D: .
size: .
V: TRBV28
J: TRBJ1-3
CDR3: CASSPGDRENTIYF
DNA: TGTGCCAGCAGCCCGGGAGACCGAGAAAACACCATATATTTT

D: .
size: .
V: TRBV7-5
J: TRBJ1-1
CDR3: CASSLGGWGLNTEAFF
DNA: TGTGCCAGCAGCTTGGGAGGTTGGGGTCTCAACACTGAAGCTTTCTTT

D: TRBD2
size: .
V: TRBV11-1
J: TRBJ2-1
CDR3: CASSKGLAGLYNEQFF
DNA: TGTGCCAGCAGCAAGGGACTAGCGGGACTTTACAATGAGCAGTTCTTC

D: .
size: .
V: TRBV29-1
J: TRBJ2-5
CDR3: CSTRGSGGIETQYF
DNA: TGCAGCACCCGGGGGAGTGGGGGGATCGAGACCCAGTACTTC

D: .
size: .
V: TRBV11-3
J: TRBJ2-7
CDR3: CASSSGLLDREQYF
DNA: TGTGCCAGCAGTTCGGGACTGCTTGATCGCGAGCAGTACTTC

D: .
size: .
V: TRBV29-1
J: TRBJ1-2
CDR3: CSVERQENYGYTF
DNA: TGCAGCGTTGAGAGGCAGGAGAACTATGGCTACACCTTC

D: .
size: few
V: TRBV11-3
J: TRBJ2-1
CDR3: CASSLAEGRSGQFF
DNA: TGTGCCAGCAGCTTGGCCGAAGGGCGTTCGGGGCAGTTCTTC

D: .
size: .
V: TRBV1
J: TRBJ2-7
CDR3: CASSQVAGGQDEQYF
DNA: TGCGCCAGCAGCCAAGTAGCGGGAGGGCAAGACGAGCAGTACTTC

D: .
size: .
V: TRBV30
J: TRBJ2-2
CDR3: CAKEANTGELFF
DNA: TGTGCTAAGGAGGCCAACACCGGGGAGCTGTTTTTT

D: TRBD1
size: .
V: TRBV6-8
J: TRBJ1-5
CDR3: CASSYSGQRAADNQPQHF
DNA: TGTGCCAGCAGTTACTCGGGACAGAGGGCGGCAGACAATCAGCCCCAGCATTTT

D: .
size: few
V: TRBV11-3
J: TRBJ2-5
CDR3: CASSLGGPRETQYF
DNA: TGTGCCAGCAGCCTGGGGGGGCCCAGGGAGACCCAGTACTTC

D: .
size: .
V: TRBV28
J: TRBJ1-2
CDR3: CAITLNQHNYGYTF
DNA: TGTGCCATAACCCTCAACCAGCATAACTATGGCTACACCTTC

D: TRBD1
size: .
V: TRBV11-3
J: TRBJ2-1
CDR3: CASSLYGTGGYNEQFF
DNA: TGTGCCAGCAGCTTATATGGGACAGGGGGCTACAATGAGCAGTTCTTC

D: TRBD2
size: few
V: TRBV6-8
J: TRBJ2-7
CDR3: CASIKAGGGNEQYF
DNA: TGTGCCAGCATAAAAGCGGGAGGCGGAAACGAGCAGTACTTC

D: TRBD1
size: .
V: TRBV18
J: TRBJ1-1
CDR3: CASSADRDTEAFF
DNA: TGTGCCAGCTCAGCGGACAGGGACACTGAAGCTTTCTTT

D: TRBD2
size: few
V: TRBV30
J: TRBJ2-1
CDR3: CAWVPYGRAYNEQFF
DNA: TGTGCCTGGGTCCCGTACGGGAGGGCCTACAATGAGCAGTTCTTC

D: .
size: few
V: TRBV11-3
J: TRBJ2-7
CDR3: CASSSYRETPYEQYF
DNA: TGTGCCAGCAGCTCCTACAGGGAAACCCCCTACGAGCAGTACTTC

D: .
size: .
V: TRBV23-1
J: TRBJ2-1
CDR3: CASSQRTYQNEQFF
DNA: TGCGCCAGCAGCCAGCGGACCTACCAAAATGAGCAGTTCTTC

D: .
size: .
V: TRBV9
J: TRBJ1-3
CDR3: CASSPHRTVSGNTIYF
DNA: TGTGCCAGCAGCCCCCACCGGACAGTCTCTGGAAACACCATATATTTT

D: TRBD1
size: few
V: TRBV9
J: TRBJ2-2
CDR3: CASSDGGQGGTGELFF
DNA: TGTGCCAGCAGTGACGGGGGACAGGGCGGCACCGGGGAGCTGTTTTTT

D: TRBD1
size: .
V: TRBV9
J: TRBJ1-2
CDR3: CASSAIDRAVRSNYGYTF
DNA: TGTGCCAGCAGTGCCATAGACAGGGCGGTACGTTCTAACTATGGCTACACCTTC

D: .
size: .
V: TRBV12-5
J: TRBJ2-2
CDR3: CASGLVQDGVVGTGELFF
DNA: TGTGCTAGTGGTTTGGTACAGGATGGTGTCGTGGGCACCGGGGAGCTGTTTTTT

D: TRBD1
size: few
V: TRBV6-8
J: TRBJ2-1
CDR3: CASSSSIRDRASYNEQFF
DNA: TGTGCCAGCAGTTCCTCTATCCGGGACAGGGCATCCTACAATGAGCAGTTCTTC

D: TRBD2
size: .
V: TRBV4-1
J: TRBJ2-7
CDR3: CASSQGTSGPYEQYF
DNA: TGCGCCAGCAGCCAAGGGACTAGCGGACCCTACGAGCAGTACTTC

D: .
size: .
V: TRBV18
J: TRBJ2-7
CDR3: CASSPGFAGRREQYF
DNA: TGTGCCAGCTCACCGGGTTTCGCCGGGAGAAGGGAGCAGTACTTC

D: .
size: .
V: TRBV18
J: TRBJ2-5
CDR3: CASSPVNGQETQYF
DNA: TGTGCCAGCTCACCGGTTAACGGGCAAGAGACCCAGTACTTC

D: TRBD1
size: few
V: TRBV30
J: TRBJ1-2
CDR3: CAWSADGTGTGYTF
DNA: TGTGCCTGGAGTGCAGACGGGACAGGGACTGGCTACACCTTC

D: .
size: few
V: TRBV6-8
J: TRBJ2-1
CDR3: CASLRARFDEQFF
DNA: TGTGCCAGCCTACGAGCGAGATTCGATGAGCAGTTCTTC

D: TRBD1
size: few
V: TRBV6-8
J: TRBJ2-7
CDR3: CASSTPRTGGTYEQYF
DNA: TGTGCCAGCAGTACACCTAGGACAGGGGGGACATACGAGCAGTACTTC

D: .
size: few
V: TRBV11-3
J: TRBJ2-5
CDR3: CASSLGGPRETQYF
DNA: TGTGCCAGCAGCTTAGGGGGGCCTCGAGAGACCCAGTACTTC

D: TRBD1
size: .
V: TRBV14
J: TRBJ1-4
CDR3: CASSQWDREDEKLFF
DNA: TGTGCCAGCAGCCAATGGGACAGGGAGGACGAAAAACTGTTTTTT

D: TRBD2
size: .
V: TRBV18
J: TRBJ2-3
CDR3: CASSPRGLAAPGTDTQYF
DNA: TGTGCCAGCTCACCACGGGGACTAGCGGCTCCGGGGACAGATACGCAGTATTTT

D: .
size: .
V: TRBV18
J: TRBJ1-1
CDR3: CASSRNEAEAFF
DNA: TGTGCCAGCTCGCGGAATGAGGCTGAAGCTTTCTTT

D: .
size: .
V: TRBV9
J: TRBJ1-1
CDR3: CASTPTAMNTEAFF
DNA: TGTGCCAGCACCCCGACAGCTATGAACACTGAAGCTTTCTTT